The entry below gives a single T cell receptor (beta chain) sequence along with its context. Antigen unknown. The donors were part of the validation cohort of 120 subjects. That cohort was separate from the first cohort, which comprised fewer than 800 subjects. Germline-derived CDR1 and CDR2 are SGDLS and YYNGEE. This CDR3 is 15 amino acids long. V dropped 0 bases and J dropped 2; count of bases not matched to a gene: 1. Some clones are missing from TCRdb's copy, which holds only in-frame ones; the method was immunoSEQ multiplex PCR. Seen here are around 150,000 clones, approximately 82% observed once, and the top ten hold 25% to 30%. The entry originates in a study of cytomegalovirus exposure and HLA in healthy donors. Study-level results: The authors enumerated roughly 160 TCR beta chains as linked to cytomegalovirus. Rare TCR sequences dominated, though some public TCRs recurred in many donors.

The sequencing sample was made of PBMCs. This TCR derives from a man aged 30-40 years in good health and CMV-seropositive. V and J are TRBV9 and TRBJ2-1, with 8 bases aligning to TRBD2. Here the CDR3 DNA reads TGTGCCAGCAGCGTAGTTAGCGGGACCTACAATGAGCAGTTCTTC. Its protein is CASSVVSGTYNEQFF.